Below, 27 T cell receptor beta chains from the same sample are listed, as sequenced in a study of T cells in localized non-small cell lung cancer. Here immunoSEQ multiplex PCR was the method, and the copy in TCRdb shows in-frame clones only, minus some. Of 9,400 or so clones in the sample, roughly 91% are singletons; the top ten hold 2% to 2.5%. The material sequenced was peripheral blood, taken before any cancer treatment. These receptor sequences come from a female donor aged 60 or older with stage II squamous cell lung carcinoma.

J is TRBJ2-7 and V is TRBV11-2, with 10 bases lining up with TRBD2. The CDR3 runs 17 residues. The V segment lost 0 bases and the J segment 2 bases; nucleotides outside the gene matches: 7. CDR1 and CDR2 from the germline V gene are SGHAT and FQNNGV. CDR3 sequence (DNA): TGTGCCAGCAGCTTAGATCCCACTAGCGGGACACCCTACGAGCAGTACTTC. Protein: CASSLDPTSGTPYEQYF.

The chain is built from TRBV19 and TRBJ1-1; no firm D call. The CDR3 has 15 residues. The V gene lost 11 bases and the J gene lost 3 bases, with 22 bases spanning the gap. Germline V CDR1 and CDR2: LNHDA, SQIVND (reference sequence). The CDR3 is CAVRSEVGVYTEAFF. As DNA, the CDR3 is TGTGCCGTCAGGAGCGAAGTAGGAGTGTACACTGAAGCTTTCTTT.

CDR3 loop: CASNPDVGRASGANVLTF. The CDR3 DNA reads TGTGCCAGCAATCCGGATGTTGGAAGAGCCTCTGGGGCCAACGTCCTGACTTTC. V and J are TRBV28 and TRBJ2-6; D not resolved. Between the trimmed V and J ends, which lost 7 bases and 0 bases, there was a span of 19 bases. Germline CDR1 and CDR2: MDHEN and SYDVKM. The CDR3 loop spans 18 amino acids.

This clone has just a few counts. V is TRBV7-9 and J is TRBJ1-2; D unclear. The V and J ends lost 4 bases and 8 bases respectively, with 8 bases between them. CDR1 SEHNR and CDR2 FQNEAQ come from the germline V gene (reference sequence). The CDR3 totals 11 residues. CDR3 coding DNA: TGTGCCAGCAGCTATCAGGCGGGCTACACCTTC. It translates to CASSYQAGYTF.

CDR3 sequence: CASSRGQGTNEKLFF. DNA of the CDR3: TGTGCCAGTAGTAGGGGACAGGGGACTAATGAAAAACTGTTTTTT. The genes are TRBV19 and TRBJ1-4, with 10 bases lining up with TRBD1. CDR3 length: 15 residues. Trimming removed 4 bases from V and 2 bases from J; junction bases left unmatched: 1. The V gene's germline CDR1 is LNHDA and CDR2 SQIVND (reference sequence).

The rearrangement links TRBV14 to TRBJ2-1; TRBD1 matches 8 bases. The CDR3 spans 18 residues. J was trimmed by 4 bases and V by 0 bases; bases with no gene match: 11. CDR1 and CDR2 (germline): SGHDN, FVKESK. The CDR3: CASSQDRAGGFYYNEQFF. CDR3 nucleotide sequence: TGTGCCAGCAGCCAAGATCGGGCAGGGGGCTTTTATTACAATGAGCAGTTCTTC. Supplemented by reference TRBV14 and TRBJ2-1, the full variable domain reads EAGVTQFPSHSVIEKGQTVTLRCDPISGHDNLYWYRRVMGKEIKFLLHFVKESKQDESGMPNNRFLAERTGGTYSTLKVQPAELEDSGVYFCASSQDRAGGFYYNEQFFGPGTRLTVL.

CDR3 coding DNA: TGTGCCAGCAGTCTGGGGGGACTCCCTGGCGATGAGCAGTTCTTC. This codes for CASSLGGLPGDEQFF. The chain joins TRBV7-2 to TRBJ2-1, with D possibly matching TRBD2 (6 bases). CDR3 length: 15 residues. Germline V gene lookup returns CDR1 SGHTA and CDR2 FQGNSA. V was pared by 6 bases and J by 8 bases, with 20 bases between. The full variable domain, completed using reference TRBV7-2 and TRBJ2-1, is GAGVSQSPSNKVTEKGKDVELRCDPISGHTALYWYRQSLGQGLEFLIYFQGNSAPDKSGLPSDRFSAERTGGSVSTLTIQRTQQEDSAVYLCASSLGGLPGDEQFFGPGTRLTVL.

The chain combines TRBV19 with TRBJ1-5; D is possibly TRBD1 (6 bases). CDR3 size: 15 residues. CDR1 and CDR2 (germline): LNHDA, SQIVND (reference sequence). V lost 6 bases, J lost 2 bases, and 14 bases lay in between. CDR3: CASSKGVEGNQPQHF. The CDR3 DNA reads TGTGCCAGTAGCAAGGGGGTCGAGGGCAATCAGCCCCAGCATTTT.

This rearrangement joins TRBV18 to TRBJ1-1, with 8 bases fitting TRBD1. Germline V gene lookup returns CDR1 KGHSH and CDR2 LQKENI. The ends lost 3 bases at V and 6 bases at J; junction bases unmatched: 6. The CDR3 length is 14 residues. For the CDR3, the DNA is TGTGCCAGCTCACCCAGGGGGCTCTTCCCTGAAGCTTTCTTT. Its translation: CASSPRGLFPEAFF.

This sequence joins TRBV5-4 and TRBJ1-2; TRBD1 agrees at 7 bases. The CDR3 extends over 14 amino acids. The V gene end was trimmed by 0 bases and the J gene end by 3 bases; junction bases not matched to a gene: 2. Germline V gene sequence: CDR1 SGHNT, CDR2 YYREEE (reference sequence). CDR3 protein: CASSLARGDYGYTF. The CDR3 DNA sequence: TGTGCCAGCAGCTTGGCCAGGGGGGACTATGGCTACACCTTC.

This clone was counted once. This CDR3 reads CASSLTGTSASYEQYF. For the CDR3, the DNA is TGCGCCAGCAGCCTCACCGGGACTAGCGCATCCTACGAGCAGTACTTC. The chain has TRBV5-1 and TRBJ2-7; 10 nucleotides match TRBD2. The junction had 8 bases not matched to a gene; V was cut back by 4 bases and J by 1 base. In germline, CDR1 is SGHRS, CDR2 YFSETQ. This CDR3 has 16 residues. Combining the CDR3 with reference TRBV5-1 and TRBJ2-7 gives the whole variable domain KAGVTQTPRYLIKTRGQQVTLSCSPISGHRSVSWYQQTPGQGLQFLFEYFSETQRNKGNFPGRFSGRQFSNSRSEMNVSTLELGDSALYLCASSLTGTSASYEQYFGPGTRLTVT.

The chain is built from TRBV4-1 and TRBJ1-2; 9 bases are a match to TRBD1. The CDR3 sequence is 15 residues long. Unmatched junction bases numbered 13, after V lost 6 bases and J lost 8 bases. The germline CDR1 and CDR2 sequences are MGHRA and YSYEKL. The DNA for the CDR3 is TGCGCCAGCAGGGCAAGGGACAGGGAGGGACGCGGCTACACCTTC. It codes for CASRARDREGRGYTF.

V and J are TRBV19 and TRBJ1-5; no firm D call. The CDR3 is 13 residues long. V was clipped by 6 bases and J by 4 bases, with 10 bases between them. Germline loops: CDR1 LNHDA, CDR2 SQIVND (reference sequence). As DNA, the CDR3 is TGTGCCAGTAGCCGGCAGGTGAATCAGCCCCAGCATTTT. This translates into CASSRQVNQPQHF. Combining the CDR3 with reference TRBV19 and TRBJ1-5 gives the whole variable domain DGGITQSPKYLFRKEGQNVTLSCEQNLNHDAMYWYRQDPGQGLRLIYYSQIVNDFQKGDIAEGYSVSREKKESFPLTVTSAQKNPTAFYLCASSRQVNQPQHFGDGTRLSIL.

The chain recombines TRBV4-1 with TRBJ2-2; 13 positions agree with TRBD2. Germline CDR1 is MGHRA and CDR2 is YSYEKL. V shed 1 base and J 3 bases; nucleotides not matched to a gene: 5. The CDR3 has 18 residues. In DNA, the CDR3 is TGCGCCAGCAGCCAAGGGACTAGCGGGAGTATGGACACCGGGGAGCTGTTTTTT. As protein: CASSQGTSGSMDTGELFF.

This chain connects TRBV6-5 to TRBJ2-5, with TRBD2 matching over 7 bases. After removal of 6 bases from V and 3 bases from J, the junction contained 4 bases not matched to a gene. Per germline, CDR1 MNHEY and CDR2 SVGAGI. The CDR3 totals 13 residues. CDR3 in DNA: TGTGCCAGCAGAACCGGGACTAAAGAGACCCAGTACTTC. Translating it yields CASRTGTKETQYF.

This rearrangement joins TRBV6-4 to TRBJ2-6, with D perhaps matching TRBD1 (5 bases). CDR3 length: 14 residues. Germline V gene sequence: CDR1 MRHNA, CDR2 SNTAGT. Trimming stripped 8 bases from V and 0 bases from J, with 8 bases between. The CDR3 DNA reads as TGTGCCAGCCGGCAGGGCTCTGGGGCCAACGTCCTGACTTTC. Translation gives CASRQGSGANVLTF.

This clone has more than one count but fewer than ten. The chain links TRBV6-1 to TRBJ2-3, with TRBD2 identical over 8 bases. Germline V gene lookup returns CDR1 MNHNS and CDR2 SASEGT. This CDR3 is built from 14 residues. V dropped 10 bases and J dropped 6; count of bases not matched to a gene: 12. CDR3 protein: CATRGGGYGDTQYF. The DNA of the CDR3 is TGTGCCACTCGGGGCGGGGGGTATGGTGATACGCAGTATTTT.

The CDR3 spells CASSYPGEKLFF. The CDR3 nucleotides are TGTGCCAGCAGTTACCCTGGTGAAAAACTGTTTTTT. J is TRBJ1-4 and V is TRBV6-6; D call uncertain. Trimming removed 2 bases at V and 7 bases at J, with 5 bases between. The CDR3 length is 12 residues. CDR1 and CDR2 from the germline V gene are MNHNY and SVGAGI (reference sequence).

The genes are TRBV7-2 and TRBJ2-7, with D unclear. Trimming left V 1 base short and J 1 base short, with 11 bases between. The CDR3 totals 15 residues. The germline gives CDR1 SGHTA, CDR2 FQGNSA. The CDR3 here is CASSLEPARSYEQYF. CDR3 nucleotides: TGTGCCAGCAGCTTAGAACCCGCGCGTTCCTACGAGCAGTACTTC.

The rearrangement joins TRBV11-3 to TRBJ2-3, with 11 nucleotides matching TRBD2. Germline V gives CDR1 SGHNT, CDR2 YENEEA. The J segment lost 7 bases and the V segment lost 0 bases, leaving 9 bases of the junction unmatched. CDR3 length: 17 amino acids. The CDR3 bases are TGTGCCAGCAGCTTAGATTCCGGACTAGCGGGCAGACATACGCAGTATTTT. This sequence encodes CASSLDSGLAGRHTQYF.

This clone has just a few counts. This rearrangement joins TRBV21-1 to TRBJ2-7; TRBD1 was called by the table and not checked on the DNA. TRBV21-1 is annotated as a pseudogene. The CDR3 has 15 residues. The CDR3 region has the DNA TGTGCCAGCAGCAGACAGCCGCGACCAGCCTACGAGCAGTACTTC. It yields the protein CASSRQPRPAYEQYF.

The chain employs TRBV6-5 and TRBJ1-1; D is uncertain. The V gene lost 8 bases and the J gene lost 3 bases, with 13 bases spanning the gap. The CDR3 spans 13 residues. Per germline, CDR1 MNHEY and CDR2 SVGAGI. In DNA, the CDR3 is TGTGCCAGCGGGATAAGTAGGGACACTGAAGCTTTCTTT. This gives the protein CASGISRDTEAFF.

The chain has TRBV15 and TRBJ2-5; D is possibly TRBD1 (5 bases). This CDR3 is built from 15 residues. In germline, CDR1 is LNHNV, CDR2 YYDKDF (reference sequence). With 0 bases removed from V and 2 bases from J, the gap between germline ends came to 10 bases. The CDR3 DNA is TGTGCCACCAGCAGAGATAGACAGTTGCAAGAGACCCAGTACTTC. Protein: CATSRDRQLQETQYF.

This clone was counted once. V usage is TRBV5-1 and J usage is TRBJ2-2, with D tentatively TRBD2 (7 bases). The CDR3 totals 15 residues. Trimming removed 6 bases from V and 4 bases from J, with 16 bases in between. The germline V gene has CDR1 SGHRS and CDR2 YFSETQ. CDR3 residues: CASKDGGQTTGELFF. In DNA, the CDR3 is TGCGCCAGCAAGGACGGGGGGCAGACCACCGGGGAGCTGTTTTTT.

The CDR3 is CASSRGRGGHANTGELFF. CDR3 nucleotides: TGTGCCAGCAGCAGAGGGCGTGGCGGCCACGCGAACACCGGGGAGCTGTTTTTT. The V gene is TRBV7-8, the J gene TRBJ2-2, with a tentative D call TRBD2 (5 bases). V was clipped by 5 bases and J by 0 bases, with 19 bases between them. In germline, CDR1 is SGHVS, CDR2 FQNEAQ. The CDR3 extends over 18 amino acids.

This clone was found once. The chain has TRBV30 and TRBJ2-1; 11 positions agree with TRBD2. Germline assignment: CDR1 GTSNPN and CDR2 SVGIG (reference sequence). The CDR3 sequence is 16 residues long. J gave up 8 bases and V 0 bases, and 9 bases lay outside the gene matches. Here the CDR3 reads CAWSVELAGDDDEQFF. The CDR3 DNA is TGTGCCTGGAGTGTAGAACTAGCGGGAGATGACGATGAGCAGTTCTTC.

This chain joins TRBV4-2 and TRBJ2-3, with 8 bases that match TRBD2. The CDR3 runs 16 residues. Germline V gene lookup returns CDR1 LGHNA and CDR2 YNFKEQ. V shed 0 bases and J 1 base; nucleotides not matched to a gene: 3. The CDR3 protein is CASSQELAAGTDTQYF. The CDR3 DNA reads TGTGCCAGCAGCCAAGAACTAGCGGCTGGCACAGATACGCAGTATTTT.